Each of the 13 T cell receptor beta chains below was sequenced from the same sample in a study of blood T cells in healthy people across ages (dated by TCRdb to the mid-2010s). The method was 5' RACE. Sequenced using an Illumina HiSeq 2500. A second roughly 6 to 11 cycle PCR used a sample-barcoded 5' primer and a J-beta primer mix. The raw public reads went through TCRdb reprocessing: fastp at Q25, MiXCR clone calling, in-frame beta chains kept. Rows with a matching CDR3 protein are joined into one entry that keeps the most common DNA and genes. The sample table records about 1.4 million distinct CDR3 sequences; approximately 59% of these occur just once. The top ten clones comprise under 8.5% of the sample. Material: blood. The origin of the receptors is a man aged 18 to 29 in good health.

This chain uses TRBV10-2 with TRBJ2-3, with a weak D call TRBD2 (6 bases). Germline lookup yields CDR1 WSHSY and CDR2 SAAADI. The CDR3 totals 14 residues. Between the trimmed V and J ends, which lost 6 bases and 6 bases, there was a span of 16 bases. In nucleotides, the CDR3 is TGCGCCAGCAGGTCGCTAGCGCAGTTCGATACGCAGTATTTT. It encodes CASRSLAQFDTQYF.

The chain recombines TRBV6-6 with TRBJ2-3; 13 bases are shared with TRBD2. CDR3 length equals 16 residues. The V segment lost 5 bases and the J segment 6 bases; nucleotides outside the gene matches: 8. Germline V lookup: CDR1 MNHNY, CDR2 SVGAGI (reference sequence). The CDR3 DNA sequence: TGTGCCAGCAGTAACGAGGGACTAGCGGGGTCGGATACGCAGTATTTT. This sequence encodes CASSNEGLAGSDTQYF.

This clonotype was seen at least ten times. This chain links TRBV29-1 with TRBJ2-5; the D is unclear. V lost 4 bases, J lost 1 base, and 10 bases lay in between. This CDR3 comprises 13 residues. CDR1 is SQVTM and CDR2 is ANQGSEA in the germline V gene. The CDR3 protein is CSVVGRFQETQYF. The CDR3 region has the DNA TGCAGCGTTGTTGGCAGATTCCAAGAGACCCAGTACTTC.

V is TRBV5-1 and J is TRBJ2-3, with D perhaps given as TRBD1 or TRBD2 (6 bases each). The germline V gene has CDR1 SGHRS and CDR2 YFSETQ. Trimming left V 2 bases short and J 4 bases short, with 17 bases between. The CDR3 has 16 residues. The CDR3 protein is CASSFVLGGQSDTQYF. The CDR3 nucleotides read TGCGCCAGCAGCTTCGTTTTGGGGGGCCAGTCAGATACGCAGTATTTT.

The chain has TRBV4-1 and TRBJ2-1, with D maybe TRBD1 (6 bases). There are 16 residues in the CDR3. V shed 3 bases and J shed 5 bases, with 17 bases lying between them. Germline CDR1 is MGHRA and CDR2 is YSYEKL. The CDR3: CASSQPPGQTNNEQFF. DNA for the CDR3: TGCGCCAGCAGCCAGCCACCGGGACAAACAAACAATGAGCAGTTCTTC.

This rearrangement joins TRBV6-1 to TRBJ2-2, with 8 bases matching TRBD1. Germline V lookup: CDR1 MNHNS, CDR2 SASEGT. After removal of 10 bases from V and 1 base from J, the junction contained 5 bases not matched to a gene. The CDR3 contains 14 residues. CDR3 protein: CATTGGMNTGELFF. The CDR3 nucleotides are TGTGCCACCACAGGGGGAATGAACACCGGGGAGCTGTTTTTT.

The chain has TRBV20-1 and TRBJ2-7; 8 nucleotides line up with TRBD1. The CDR3 consists of 15 residues. Per germline, CDR1 DFQATT and CDR2 SNEGSKA (reference sequence). J was trimmed by 3 bases and V by 0 bases; bases with no gene match: 7. CDR3: CSARDGGTGGYEQYF. The CDR3 nucleotides are TGCAGTGCTAGAGATGGCGGGACAGGCGGCTACGAGCAGTACTTC.

This clonotype was picked up one time. The chain links TRBV15 to TRBJ2-2; D ambiguous. Trimming stripped 2 bases from V and 0 bases from J, with 4 bases between. Germline assignment: CDR1 LNHNV and CDR2 YYDKDF (reference sequence). The CDR3 totals 14 residues. CDR3 amino acids: CATSRQANTGELFF. The CDR3 nucleotides are TGTGCCACCAGCAGACAAGCGAACACCGGGGAGCTGTTTTTT. The full variable domain, in which reference TRBV15 and TRBJ2-2 provide the parts outside the CDR3, is DAMVIQNPRYQVTQFGKPVTLSCSQTLNHNVMYWYQQKSSQAPKLLFHYYDKDFNNEADTPDNFQSRRPNTSFCFLDIRSPGLGDTAMYLCATSRQANTGELFFGEGSRLTVL.

The rearrangement links TRBV30 to TRBJ1-2, with 7 bases lining up with TRBD1. The CDR3 runs to 14 residues. Trimming at V came to 7 bases and at J to 4 bases, leaving 12 bases not matched to a gene. Germline loops: CDR1 GTSNPN, CDR2 SVGIG (reference sequence). The CDR3, as DNA: TGTGCCTCGTTCCGGGACAGACATTTCTATGGCTACACCTTC. It yields the protein CASFRDRHFYGYTF.

This clonotype appeared a single time. This CDR3 is CASSVPRDSLGYEQYF. CDR3 nucleotides: TGTGCCAGCAGTGTCCCCCGGGACTCCCTTGGGTACGAGCAGTACTTC. The chain has TRBV2 and TRBJ2-4; D possibly corresponds to TRBD2 (6 bases). The J call may be faulty, since TRBJ2-7 better matches the DNA end. This CDR3 is 16 amino acids long. Germline V gives CDR1 SNHLY, CDR2 FYNNEI.

This chain links TRBV5-1 with TRBJ2-7; 10 bases match TRBD2. The V and J ends lost 3 bases and 5 bases, in that order; junction bases with no gene match: 5. Germline-derived CDR1 and CDR2 are SGHRS and YFSETQ. The CDR3 is made up of 14 amino acids. Here the CDR3 reads CASSSLAGANEQYF. The CDR3 nucleotides read TGCGCCAGCAGCTCCCTAGCGGGAGCGAACGAGCAGTACTTC.

This clonotype was found a few times. The chain couples TRBV5-1 to TRBJ2-5, with D maybe TRBD1 (5 bases). CDR1 SGHRS and CDR2 YFSETQ come from the germline V gene. CDR3 length: 15 amino acids. Trimming took 5 bases from V and 3 from J, leaving 17 bases between them. The CDR3 nucleotides read TGCGCCAGCAGTTTTTCCCAGGGTGTGGAAGAGACCCAGTACTTC. Its translation: CASSFSQGVEETQYF.

The chain is built from TRBV5-1 and TRBJ1-2, with a possible D match to TRBD1 (6 bases). This CDR3 region has 15 residues. Germline lookup yields CDR1 SGHRS and CDR2 YFSETQ. Trimming left V 7 bases short and J 5 bases short, with 21 bases between. Written as DNA, the CDR3 is TGCGCCAGCTCCGAAGGGACAAGGTTGGATTATGGCTACACCTTC. Encoded protein: CASSEGTRLDYGYTF.